Below are 21 T cell receptor beta chains sequenced from a single sample in a study of blood T cell repertoires in COVID-19. Clones were read by immunoSEQ multiplex PCR, and TCRdb kept only the in-frame ones, dropping some. The sample holds under 80,000 clones, approximately 90% seen once. The sample consisted of peripheral blood. These receptor sequences come from a woman over 75 with active COVID-19.

The rearrangement uses TRBV7-2 and TRBJ1-1; D is unclear. V dropped 5 bases and J dropped 0 bases, with 10 bases sitting between them. CDR3 size: 14 residues. CDR1 and CDR2 from the germline V gene are SGHTA and FQGNSA. DNA for the CDR3: TGTGCCAGCAGCCGCGAGCAGGTGAACACTGAAGCTTTCTTT. Amino acids: CASSREQVNTEAFF.

The chain combines TRBV18 with TRBJ2-5, with D tentatively TRBD2 (7 bases). Germline CDR1 and CDR2: KGHSH and LQKENI. Trimming cost V 5 bases and J 5 bases, with 15 bases left between them. This CDR3 has 14 amino acids. CDR3 region: CASSRRGREETQYF. For the CDR3, the DNA is TGTGCCAGCTCAAGGCGGGGGCGTGAGGAGACCCAGTACTTC.

This chain links TRBV21-1 with TRBJ2-7; the table's D call, TRBD2, was not checked against the DNA. TRBV21-1 is recorded as a pseudogene. This CDR3 is 16 amino acids long. The CDR3: CASSKQVREGRDEQYF. Written as DNA, the CDR3 is TGTGCCAGCAGCAAACAGGTGCGGGAGGGCCGGGACGAGCAGTACTTC.

V is TRBV7-2 and J is TRBJ2-3, with TRBD2 matching 8 bases. CDR1 and CDR2 (germline): SGHTA, FQGNSA. Trimming removed 1 base from V and 3 bases from J; junction bases left unmatched: 6. The CDR3 spans 16 residues. The CDR3 nucleotides are TGTGCCAGCAGCTTAGTAGCGGGGATGAGAACAGATACGCAGTATTTT. The encoded protein is CASSLVAGMRTDTQYF.

The rearrangement links TRBV5-5 to TRBJ2-3, with 14 bases that match TRBD2. The CDR3 contains 17 residues. V was pared by 1 base and J by 4 bases, with 5 bases of the junction left unmatched. Germline V gives CDR1 SGHKS, CDR2 YYEKEE (reference sequence). The CDR3 DNA reads as TGTGCCAGCAGCTTGACGGGACTAGCGGGAGTTGCAGATACGCAGTATTTT. Encoded protein: CASSLTGLAGVADTQYF. Looking up the rest from reference TRBV5-5 and TRBJ2-3 gives the full variable domain: DAGVTQSPTHLIKTRGQQVTLRCSPISGHKSVSWYQQVLGQGPQFIFQYYEKEERGRGNFPDRFSARQFPNYSSELNVNALLLGDSALYLCASSLTGLAGVADTQYFGPGTRLTVL.

The chain combines TRBV6-5 with TRBJ2-1; 10 bases line up with TRBD2. With V trimmed by 10 bases and J by 7 bases, 13 bases remained unmatched. The CDR3 contains 15 residues. The germline CDR1 and CDR2 sequences are MNHEY and SVGAGI. CDR3 sequence reads: CAIDENLAGANEQFF. In DNA, the CDR3 is TGTGCCATCGACGAAAATCTAGCGGGGGCTAATGAGCAGTTCTTC.

This clone was counted only a few times. The chain has TRBV27 and TRBJ2-1; 11 bases are a match to TRBD2. CDR3 length equals 14 residues. Germline V CDR1 and CDR2: MNHEY, SMNVEV (reference sequence). The ends lost 5 bases at V and 14 bases at J; junction bases unmatched: 11. In DNA, the CDR3 is TGTGCCAGCAGTACCTTTCCTAGCGGGGGGAGGGAGTTCTTC. It specifies CASSTFPSGGREFF.

The rearrangement links TRBV9 to TRBJ2-1, with a weak D call TRBD2 (5 bases). The V and J ends lost 0 bases and 0 bases respectively, with 13 bases between them. CDR3 length equals 17 residues. Germline V gene data show CDR1 as SGDLS and CDR2 as YYNGEE. CDR3 sequence: CASSVEDSIRSYNEQFF. CDR3 sequence (DNA): TGTGCCAGCAGCGTAGAGGACTCCATACGCTCCTACAATGAGCAGTTCTTC. The full variable domain, rest sourced from reference TRBV9 and TRBJ2-1, is DSGVTQTPKHLITATGQRVTLRCSPRSGDLSVYWYQQSLDQGLQFLIQYYNGEERAKGNILERFSAQQFPDLHSELNLSSLELGDSALYFCASSVEDSIRSYNEQFFGPGTRLTVL.

The V gene is TRBV28, the J gene TRBJ2-1, with TRBD1 matching over 10 bases. The junction had 11 bases not matched to a gene; V was cut back by 5 bases and J by 7 bases. Germline V gives CDR1 MDHEN, CDR2 SYDVKM. CDR3 length: 16 amino acids. CDR3 nucleotide sequence: TGTGCCAGCAGTCGTAGGTCGGACAGGGGGTGGAATGAGCAGTTCTTC. This gives the protein CASSRRSDRGWNEQFF.

This clone was detected only once. The DNA for the CDR3 is TGTGCCAGCAAATCGGACAGGGGCTCCTACGAGCAGTACTTC. It translates to CASKSDRGSYEQYF. The V call is TRBV5-4, the J call TRBJ2-7; TRBD1 agrees at 9 bases. CDR1 and CDR2 (germline): SGHNT, YYREEE (reference sequence). The CDR3 contains 14 residues. The V segment lost 6 bases and the J segment 0 bases; nucleotides outside the gene matches: 4.

V usage is TRBV7-9 and J usage is TRBJ2-7, with D maybe TRBD2 (7 bases). This CDR3 has 15 residues. V was pared by 5 bases and J by 0 bases, with 14 bases between. Germline values: CDR1 SEHNR, CDR2 FQNEAQ (reference sequence). In DNA form, the CDR3 reads TGTGCCAGCAGCCCGCCGGGGGGCAACTCCTACGAGCAGTACTTC. Encoded protein: CASSPPGGNSYEQYF.

The gene calls are TRBV7-2 and TRBJ2-5; no firm D call. CDR1 and CDR2 from the germline V gene are SGHTA and FQGNSA. The length of the CDR3 is 11 residues. Deletions cut 3 bases from V and 5 bases from J, with 4 bases between. This CDR3 reads CASSFRETQYF. CDR3 DNA: TGTGCCAGCAGCTTCAGGGAGACCCAGTACTTC.

V gene TRBV16 combines with J gene TRBJ2-7; a weak D match, TRBD1 (6 bases). The CDR3 runs 16 residues. Trimming pared 2 bases from V and 5 bases from J, leaving 19 bases between. Per the germline V gene, CDR1 is KGHSY and CDR2 is FQNENV. In DNA form, the CDR3 reads TGTGCCAGCAGCCAAGACCGCGGCAGGGGTTTAGACGAGCAGTACTTC. It codes for CASSQDRGRGLDEQYF.

The V call is TRBV11-2, the J call TRBJ2-7, with TRBD2 identical over 7 bases. Germline V gene lookup returns CDR1 SGHAT and CDR2 FQNNGV. J was trimmed by 1 base and V by 2 bases; bases with no gene match: 14. The CDR3 is 18 amino acids. CDR3 nucleotide sequence: TGTGCCAGCAGCTTACCCCCGGGACTCGGCGGGAGATCCTACGAGCAGTACTTC. This translates into CASSLPPGLGGRSYEQYF.

The CDR3 bases are TGTGCCAGCAGTCCACCAGGGGGCTGGGGCTACACCTTC. Translation gives CASSPPGGWGYTF. The chain uses TRBV27 and TRBJ1-2, with 8 bases that match TRBD1. This CDR3 comprises 13 residues. V was pared by 5 bases and J by 8 bases, with 7 bases of the junction left unmatched. The germline gives CDR1 MNHEY, CDR2 SMNVEV (reference sequence).

This rearrangement joins TRBV5-1 to TRBJ1-1; 7 bases align to TRBD1. This CDR3 has 14 residues. V lost 4 bases to trimming and J lost 6 bases; unmatched junction nucleotides: 9. The germline CDR1 and CDR2 sequences are SGHRS and YFSETQ. The CDR3 DNA sequence: TGCGCCAGCAGCAAAACACAGGGGCTCCCTGAAGCTTTCTTT. It is translated as CASSKTQGLPEAFF.

The rearrangement links TRBV27 to TRBJ2-7; 12 bases align to TRBD2. Trimming took 6 bases from V and 4 from J; bases not matched to a gene: 1. This CDR3 spans 13 amino acids. Germline assignment: CDR1 MNHEY and CDR2 SMNVEV (reference sequence). The CDR3 DNA follows: TGTGCCAGCAGGACTAGCGGGAGTTACGAGCAGTACTTC. It is translated as CASRTSGSYEQYF.

The chain uses TRBV18 and TRBJ2-2, with TRBD2 matching 8 bases. Germline CDR1 is KGHSH and CDR2 is LQKENI. CDR3 size: 14 residues. The trim removed 3 bases at V and 3 bases at J, leaving 0 bases unmatched. CDR3 in amino acids: CASSPGLDTGELFF. The CDR3 DNA reads TGTGCCAGCTCACCGGGACTAGACACCGGGGAGCTGTTTTTT.

The chain links TRBV7-9 to TRBJ2-1; 9 nucleotides line up with TRBD2. V lost 5 bases to trimming and J lost 7 bases; unmatched junction nucleotides: 9. CDR3 length: 15 residues. Germline assignment: CDR1 SEHNR and CDR2 FQNEAQ (reference sequence). CDR3 DNA: TGTGCCAGCAGCCCTAGCGGGGCTGGAGGGAATGAGCAGTTCTTC. This translates into CASSPSGAGGNEQFF.

This chain links TRBV7-2 with TRBJ1-1, with TRBD1 matching 11 bases. V was pared by 3 bases and J by 9 bases, with 3 bases of the junction left unmatched. Germline CDR1 SGHTA, CDR2 FQGNSA. CDR3 size: 13 residues. This CDR3 reads CASSFGTGGKAFF. For the CDR3, the DNA is TGTGCCAGCAGCTTCGGGACAGGGGGGAAAGCTTTCTTT.

The chain uses TRBV27 and TRBJ2-7; 7 bases are shared with TRBD2. There are 14 residues in the CDR3. The V gene's germline CDR1 is MNHEY and CDR2 SMNVEV (reference sequence). The J segment lost 3 bases and the V segment lost 7 bases, leaving 9 bases of the junction unmatched. CDR3 DNA sequence: TGTGCCAGCACCCCTAGCGGTGTATTCTACGAGCAGTACTTC. Translation gives CASTPSGVFYEQYF.